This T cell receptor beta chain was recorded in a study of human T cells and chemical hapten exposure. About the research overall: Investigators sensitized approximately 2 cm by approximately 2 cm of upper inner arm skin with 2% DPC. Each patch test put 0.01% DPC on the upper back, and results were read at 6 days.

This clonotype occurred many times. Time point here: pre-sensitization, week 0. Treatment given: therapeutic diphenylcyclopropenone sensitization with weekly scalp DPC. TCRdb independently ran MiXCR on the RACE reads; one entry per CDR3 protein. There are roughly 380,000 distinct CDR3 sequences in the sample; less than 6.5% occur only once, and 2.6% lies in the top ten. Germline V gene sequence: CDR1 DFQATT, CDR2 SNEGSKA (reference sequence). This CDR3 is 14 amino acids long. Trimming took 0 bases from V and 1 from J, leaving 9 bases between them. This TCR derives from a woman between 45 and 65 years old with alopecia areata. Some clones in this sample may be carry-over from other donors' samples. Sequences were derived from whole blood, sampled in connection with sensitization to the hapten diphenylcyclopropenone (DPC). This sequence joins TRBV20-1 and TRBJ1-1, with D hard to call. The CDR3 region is CSAREAAANTEAFF. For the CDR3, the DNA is TGCAGTGCTAGAGAGGCGGCAGCGAACACTGAAGCTTTCTTT.